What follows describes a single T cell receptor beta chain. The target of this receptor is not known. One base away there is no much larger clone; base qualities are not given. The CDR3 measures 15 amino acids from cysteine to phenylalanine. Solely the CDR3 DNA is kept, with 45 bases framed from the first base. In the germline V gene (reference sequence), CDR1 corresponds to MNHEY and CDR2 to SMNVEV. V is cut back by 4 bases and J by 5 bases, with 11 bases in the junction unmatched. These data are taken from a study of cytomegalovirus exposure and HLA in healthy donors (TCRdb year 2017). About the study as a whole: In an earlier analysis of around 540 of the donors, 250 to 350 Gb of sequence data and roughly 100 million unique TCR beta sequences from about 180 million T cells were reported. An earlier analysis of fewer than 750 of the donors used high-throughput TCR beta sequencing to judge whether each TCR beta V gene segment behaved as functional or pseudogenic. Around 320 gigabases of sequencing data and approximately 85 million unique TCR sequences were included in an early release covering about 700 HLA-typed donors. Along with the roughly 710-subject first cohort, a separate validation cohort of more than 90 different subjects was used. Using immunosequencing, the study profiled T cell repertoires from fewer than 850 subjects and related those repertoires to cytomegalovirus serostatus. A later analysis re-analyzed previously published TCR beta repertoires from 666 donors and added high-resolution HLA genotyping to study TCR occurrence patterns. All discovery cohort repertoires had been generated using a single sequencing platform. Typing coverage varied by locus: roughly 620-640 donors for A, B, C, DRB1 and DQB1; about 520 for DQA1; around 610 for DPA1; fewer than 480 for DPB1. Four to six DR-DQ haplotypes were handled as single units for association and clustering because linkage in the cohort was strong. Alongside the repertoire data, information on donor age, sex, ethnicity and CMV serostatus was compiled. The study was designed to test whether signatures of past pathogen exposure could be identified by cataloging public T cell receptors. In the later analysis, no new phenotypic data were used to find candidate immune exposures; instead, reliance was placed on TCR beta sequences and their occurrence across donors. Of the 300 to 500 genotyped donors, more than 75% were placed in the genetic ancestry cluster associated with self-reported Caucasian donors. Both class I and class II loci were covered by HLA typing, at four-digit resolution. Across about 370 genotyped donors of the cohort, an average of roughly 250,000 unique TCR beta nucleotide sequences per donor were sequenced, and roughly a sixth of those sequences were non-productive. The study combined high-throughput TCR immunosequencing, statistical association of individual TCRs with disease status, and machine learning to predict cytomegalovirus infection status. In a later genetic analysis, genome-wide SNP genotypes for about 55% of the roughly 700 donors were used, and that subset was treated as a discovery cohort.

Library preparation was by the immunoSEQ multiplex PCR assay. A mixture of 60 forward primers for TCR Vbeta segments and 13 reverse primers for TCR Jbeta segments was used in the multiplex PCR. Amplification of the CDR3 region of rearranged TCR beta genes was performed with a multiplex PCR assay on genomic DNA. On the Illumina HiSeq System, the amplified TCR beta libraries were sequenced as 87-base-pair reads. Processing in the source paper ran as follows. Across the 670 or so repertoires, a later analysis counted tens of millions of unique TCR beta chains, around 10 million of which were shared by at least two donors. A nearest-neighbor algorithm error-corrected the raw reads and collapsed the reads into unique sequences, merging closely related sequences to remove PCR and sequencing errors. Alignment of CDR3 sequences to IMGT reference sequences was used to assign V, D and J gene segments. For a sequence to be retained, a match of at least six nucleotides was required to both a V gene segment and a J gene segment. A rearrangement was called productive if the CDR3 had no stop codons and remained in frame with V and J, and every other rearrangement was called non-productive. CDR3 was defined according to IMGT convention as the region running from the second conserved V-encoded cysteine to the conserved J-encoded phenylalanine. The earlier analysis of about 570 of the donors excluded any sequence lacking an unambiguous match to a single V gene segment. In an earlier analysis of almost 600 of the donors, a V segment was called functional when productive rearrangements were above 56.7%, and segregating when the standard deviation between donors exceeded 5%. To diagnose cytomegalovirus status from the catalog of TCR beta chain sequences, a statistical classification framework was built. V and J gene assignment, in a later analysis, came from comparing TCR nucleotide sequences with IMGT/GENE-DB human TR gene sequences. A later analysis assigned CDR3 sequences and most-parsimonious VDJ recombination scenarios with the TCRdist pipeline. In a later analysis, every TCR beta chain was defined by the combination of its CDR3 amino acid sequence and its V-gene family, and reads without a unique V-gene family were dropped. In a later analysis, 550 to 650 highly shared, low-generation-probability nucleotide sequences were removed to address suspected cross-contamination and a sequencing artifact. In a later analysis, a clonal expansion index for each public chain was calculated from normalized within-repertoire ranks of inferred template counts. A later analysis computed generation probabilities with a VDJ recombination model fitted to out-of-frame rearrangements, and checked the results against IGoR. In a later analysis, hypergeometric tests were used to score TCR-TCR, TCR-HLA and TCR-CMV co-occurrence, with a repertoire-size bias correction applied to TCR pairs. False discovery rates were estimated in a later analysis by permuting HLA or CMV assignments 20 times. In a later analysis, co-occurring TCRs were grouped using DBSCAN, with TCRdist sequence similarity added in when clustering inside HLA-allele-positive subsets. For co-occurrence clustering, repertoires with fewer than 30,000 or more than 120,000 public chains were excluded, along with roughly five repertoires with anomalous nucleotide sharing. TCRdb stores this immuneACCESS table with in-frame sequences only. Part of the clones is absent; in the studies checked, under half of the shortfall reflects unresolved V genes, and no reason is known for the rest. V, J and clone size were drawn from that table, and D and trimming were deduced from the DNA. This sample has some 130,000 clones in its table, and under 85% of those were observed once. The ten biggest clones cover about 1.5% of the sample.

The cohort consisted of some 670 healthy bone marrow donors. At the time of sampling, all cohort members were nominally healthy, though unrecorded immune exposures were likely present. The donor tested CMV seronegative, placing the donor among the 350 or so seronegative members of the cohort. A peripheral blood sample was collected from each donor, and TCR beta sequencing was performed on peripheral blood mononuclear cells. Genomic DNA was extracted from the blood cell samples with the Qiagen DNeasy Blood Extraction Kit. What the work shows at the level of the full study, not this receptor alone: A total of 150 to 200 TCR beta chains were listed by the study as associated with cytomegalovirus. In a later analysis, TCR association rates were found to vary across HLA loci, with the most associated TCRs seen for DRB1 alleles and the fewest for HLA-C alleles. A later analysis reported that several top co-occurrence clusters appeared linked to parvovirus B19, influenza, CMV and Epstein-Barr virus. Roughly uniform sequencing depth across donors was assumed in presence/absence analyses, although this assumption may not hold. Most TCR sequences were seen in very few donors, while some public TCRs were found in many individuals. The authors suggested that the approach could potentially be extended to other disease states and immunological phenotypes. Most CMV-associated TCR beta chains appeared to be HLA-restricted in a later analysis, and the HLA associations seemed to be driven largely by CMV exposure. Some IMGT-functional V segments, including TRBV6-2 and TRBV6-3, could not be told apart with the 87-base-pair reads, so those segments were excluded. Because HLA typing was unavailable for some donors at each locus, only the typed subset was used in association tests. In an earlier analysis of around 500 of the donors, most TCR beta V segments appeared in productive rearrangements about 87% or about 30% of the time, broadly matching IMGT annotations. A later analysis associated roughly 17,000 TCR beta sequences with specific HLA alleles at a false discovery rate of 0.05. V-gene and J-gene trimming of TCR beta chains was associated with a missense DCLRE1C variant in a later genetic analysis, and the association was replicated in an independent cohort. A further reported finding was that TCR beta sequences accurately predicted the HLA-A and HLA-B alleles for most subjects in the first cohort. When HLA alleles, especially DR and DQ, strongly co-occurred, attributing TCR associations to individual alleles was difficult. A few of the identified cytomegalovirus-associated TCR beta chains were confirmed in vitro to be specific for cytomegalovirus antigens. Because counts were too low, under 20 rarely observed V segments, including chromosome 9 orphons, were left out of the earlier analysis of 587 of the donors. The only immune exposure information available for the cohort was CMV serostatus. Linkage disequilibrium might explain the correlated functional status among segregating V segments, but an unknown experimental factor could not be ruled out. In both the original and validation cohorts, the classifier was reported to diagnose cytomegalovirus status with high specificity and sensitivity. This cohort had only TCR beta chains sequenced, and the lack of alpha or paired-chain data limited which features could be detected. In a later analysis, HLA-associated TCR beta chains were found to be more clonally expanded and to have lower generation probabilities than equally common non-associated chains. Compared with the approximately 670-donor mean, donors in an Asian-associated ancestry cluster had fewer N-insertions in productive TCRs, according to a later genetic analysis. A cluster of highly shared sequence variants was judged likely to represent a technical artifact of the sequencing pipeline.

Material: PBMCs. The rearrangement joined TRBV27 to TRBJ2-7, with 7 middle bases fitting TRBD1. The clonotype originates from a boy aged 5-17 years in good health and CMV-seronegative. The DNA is TGTGCCAGCAGTTATAAAGTACAGGGGTTCGACGAGCAGTACTTC. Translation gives CASSYKVQGFDEQYF.